This T cell receptor (beta chain) was identified during a study of identifying expanded T cells in peripheral blood. Remarks on this clone: Its antigen is not identified.

During the collection period, no donor immune events like infections were recorded. Germline V gene sequence: CDR1 SGDLS, CDR2 YYNGEE. After removal of 4 bases from V and 2 bases from J, the junction contained 3 bases not matched to a gene. The length of the CDR3 is 15 residues. Produced via immunoSEQ multiplex PCR; TCRdb's table is partial and in-frame only. The sample records some 93,000 clones, 85% to 90% being singletons. Study-wide points: Across healthy donors, higher total template counts meant significantly greater roughly 2-week count variance. Over approximately two and four weeks, about 15 and 19 clones changed, versus around 1.2 between replicates.

This receptor was obtained from a person between 18 and 69 years old in good health. The J gene is TRBJ2-1, the V gene TRBV9; the match to TRBD2 covers 10 bases. Input material: blood. The CDR3 sequence: CASSTGLAPYNEQFF. CDR3 nucleotide sequence: TGTGCCAGCAGCACGGGACTAGCGCCCTACAATGAGCAGTTCTTC.